Sequencing of this T cell receptor beta chain was carried out in a study of cytomegalovirus exposure and HLA in healthy donors (TCRdb year 2017). General notes on the study: In an earlier analysis of some 550 of the donors, around 300 Gb of sequence data and 100 million or so unique TCR beta sequences from roughly 200 million T cells were reported. Roughly 300 gigabases of sequencing data and approximately 91 million unique TCR sequences made up an early release that covered several hundred HLA-typed donors. Of the roughly 420 genotyped donors, 80% to 90% were placed in the genetic ancestry cluster associated with self-reported Caucasian donors. The study aimed to test whether cataloging public T cell receptors could reveal signatures of past pathogen exposure. The study used immunosequencing to profile the T cell repertoires of some 600 subjects and linked those repertoires to cytomegalovirus serostatus. In addition to the first cohort of approximately 670 subjects, a separate validation cohort of around 110 different subjects was used. To predict cytomegalovirus infection status, the study combined high-throughput TCR immunosequencing, statistical association of individual TCRs with disease status, and machine learning. To study patterns of TCR occurrence, a later analysis re-analyzed previously published TCR beta repertoires from 666 donors and added high-resolution HLA genotyping. Rather than using new phenotypic data, the later analysis identified candidate immune exposures from TCR beta sequences and from how often those sequences occurred across donors. An earlier analysis of 587 of the donors applied high-throughput TCR beta sequencing to assess whether each TCR beta V gene segment acted as functional or pseudogenic. Alongside the repertoire data, information on donor age, sex, ethnicity and CMV serostatus was compiled. A later genetic analysis took genome-wide SNP genotypes for about three fifths of the roughly 700 donors and used that subset as a discovery cohort. All discovery cohort repertoires had been generated using a single sequencing platform. Class I and class II HLA loci were covered by the typing at four-digit resolution. The number of donors typed differed by locus, with about 620-630 for A, B, C, DRB1 and DQB1, more than 500 for DQA1, some 570 for DPA1, and around 450 for DPB1. Five DR-DQ haplotypes were treated as single units for association and clustering because of strong linkage in the cohort. Across 398 genotyped donors of the cohort, an average of about 240,000 unique TCR beta nucleotide sequences per donor were sequenced, and approximately 17% of those sequences were non-productive. Summary of the overall study and its limitations: Because some donors lacked HLA typing at each locus, the association tests relied only on the typed subset. The sequencing pipeline was judged likely to have produced a cluster of highly shared sequence variants as a technical artifact. While some public TCRs were present in many individuals, most TCR sequences turned up only very rarely across donors. In a later analysis, HLA-associated TCR beta chains showed more clonal expansion and lower generation probabilities than non-associated chains that were equally common. The classifier was reported to diagnose cytomegalovirus status with high specificity and sensitivity in both the original cohort and the validation cohort. The authors suggested that the approach could potentially be generalized to other disease states and immunological phenotypes. Compared with the approximately 700-donor mean, donors in an Asian-associated ancestry cluster had fewer N-insertions in productive TCRs, according to a later genetic analysis. Because counts were too low, about 18 rarely observed V segments, including chromosome 9 orphons, were left out of the earlier analysis of some 640 of the donors. Linkage disequilibrium might explain the correlated functional status among segregating V segments, but an unknown experimental factor could not be ruled out. A later analysis reported that several top co-occurrence clusters appeared linked to parvovirus B19, influenza, CMV and Epstein-Barr virus. Presence/absence analyses assumed roughly uniform sequencing depth across donors, an assumption that may not hold. In this cohort, only TCR beta chains were sequenced, and detectable features were limited by the absence of alpha or paired-chain data. A few of the identified cytomegalovirus-associated TCR beta chains were confirmed in vitro to be specific for cytomegalovirus antigens. In a later genetic analysis, a missense DCLRE1C variant was associated with V-gene and J-gene trimming of TCR beta chains, and the association was replicated in an independent cohort. Specific HLA alleles were associated with about 17,000 TCR beta sequences at a false discovery rate of 0.05 in a later analysis. In an earlier analysis of some 540 of the donors, most TCR beta V segments appeared in productive rearrangements about 87% or about 30% of the time, broadly matching IMGT annotations. Because the 87-base-pair reads could not distinguish some IMGT-functional V segments, including TRBV6-2 and TRBV6-3, those segments were excluded. When HLA alleles, especially DR and DQ, strongly co-occurred, attributing TCR associations to individual alleles was difficult. A later analysis found that TCR association rates varied across HLA loci, with DRB1 alleles showing the most associated TCRs and HLA-C alleles the fewest. In the study, approximately 150 TCR beta chains were listed as associated with cytomegalovirus. According to a later analysis, most CMV-associated TCR beta chains appeared to be HLA-restricted, and the HLA associations seemed to be driven largely by CMV exposure. The only immune exposure information available for the cohort was CMV serostatus. A further reported finding was that TCR beta sequences accurately predicted the HLA-A and HLA-B alleles for most subjects in the first cohort.

The method behind the library was the immunoSEQ multiplex PCR assay. A mixture of 60 forward primers for TCR Vbeta segments and 13 reverse primers for TCR Jbeta segments was used in the multiplex PCR. Amplification of the CDR3 region of rearranged TCR beta genes was performed with a multiplex PCR assay on genomic DNA. Amplified TCR beta libraries were sequenced as 87-base-pair reads on the Illumina HiSeq System. The published analysis was carried out like this. Across the 666 repertoires, a later analysis counted tens of millions of unique TCR beta chains, 8.5 million to 12 million of which were shared by at least two donors. Raw reads were error-corrected and collapsed into unique sequences by a nearest-neighbor algorithm in which closely related sequences were merged to remove PCR and sequencing errors. V, D and J gene segments were assigned by aligning CDR3 sequences to IMGT reference sequences. For a sequence to be retained, a match of at least six nucleotides was required to both a V gene segment and a J gene segment. A rearrangement counted as productive if the CDR3 had no stop codons and remained in frame with V and J, and every other rearrangement counted as non-productive. Following IMGT convention, CDR3 was defined as the stretch from the second conserved V-encoded cysteine up to the conserved J-encoded phenylalanine. Sequences without an unambiguous match to a single V gene segment were excluded from the earlier analysis of about 600 of the donors. In an earlier analysis of several hundred of the donors, V segments were called functional above 56.7% productive rearrangements and were called segregating when the between-donor standard deviation exceeded 5%. To diagnose cytomegalovirus status from the catalog of TCR beta chain sequences, a statistical classification framework was built. A later analysis assigned V and J genes by comparing TCR nucleotide sequences with IMGT/GENE-DB human TR gene sequences. In a later analysis, CDR3 sequences and most-parsimonious VDJ recombination scenarios were assigned using the TCRdist pipeline. In a later analysis, every TCR beta chain was defined by the combination of its CDR3 amino acid sequence and its V-gene family, and reads without a unique V-gene family were dropped. A later analysis removed 600 or so highly shared, low-generation-probability nucleotide sequences to deal with suspected cross-contamination and a sequencing artifact. A later analysis calculated a clonal expansion index for each public chain from normalized within-repertoire ranks of inferred template counts. In a later analysis, generation probabilities were computed with a VDJ recombination model fitted to out-of-frame rearrangements, and the resulting probabilities were checked against IGoR. In a later analysis, hypergeometric tests were used to score TCR-TCR, TCR-HLA and TCR-CMV co-occurrence, with a repertoire-size bias correction applied to TCR pairs. A later analysis estimated false discovery rates by permuting HLA or CMV assignments 20 times. In a later analysis, co-occurring TCRs were grouped using DBSCAN, with TCRdist sequence similarity added in when clustering inside HLA-allele-positive subsets. Repertoires with fewer than 30,000 or more than 120,000 public chains were left out of co-occurrence clustering, as were about 5 repertoires with anomalous nucleotide sharing. The table was pulled from immuneACCESS by TCRdb, which kept in-frame rearrangements only. Such tables lose some clones; where checked, under half of the loss comes from unresolved V genes, and the rest has no known cause. That table furnishes V, J and clone size, whereas the DNA furnished D and trimming. This sample comprises approximately 160,000 clones, 65% to 80% of them detected only once. 2.5% to 3.5% of the sample rests with the top ten.

Details on this clone: Its recognized antigen is unknown. There are no base qualities to consult, and no much larger clone falls within one base.

V is shortened by 6 bases, J by 5 bases, and the region joining them spans 11 bases. CDR1 and CDR2 were assigned from the germline V gene as KGHSH and LQKENI. The CDR3 covers 13 residues, taking in both the cysteine and the phenylalanine. Only the CDR3 DNA stays, 39 bases, in frame from base 1. In total, 666 healthy bone marrow donors made up the cohort. At the time of sampling, all cohort members were nominally healthy, though unrecorded immune exposures were likely present. The donor was CMV seropositive and was included in the group of 250 to 300 seropositive cohort members. A peripheral blood sample was collected from each donor, and TCR beta sequencing was performed on peripheral blood mononuclear cells. Genomic DNA extraction from the blood cell samples was performed with the Qiagen DNeasy Blood Extraction Kit.

Here the chain combines TRBV18 and TRBJ2-1; a weak D assignment points to TRBD1 (5 bases agree). This receptor was identified in a woman in her forties or fifties in good health and CMV-seropositive. Sequenced input: PBMCs. The CDR3 region has the sequence CASSWGPDNEQFF. The nucleotide sequence is TGTGCCAGCTCTTGGGGCCCGGACAATGAGCAGTTCTTC.